The rows below give T cell receptor beta chains drawn from one sample of a study of blood T cell repertoires in COVID-19. Repertoires were generated with immunoSEQ multiplex PCR, while TCRdb's copy carries only in-frame clones and drops some. The sample has 120,000 or so clones, roughly 90% seen once. Sequencing used peripheral blood. The source is a man aged 45-65 years with acute or convalescent COVID-19. The CDR3 runs from the conserved cysteine through the conserved F or W. A D gene is named only where the DNA matches it firmly.

CDR3 | V | D
CAWSVQGASQNSPLHF | TRBV30 | NA
CATSSSLRGAQHF | TRBV24-1 | NA
CASSYLVNTEAFF | TRBV6-5 | NA
CASSERGTGELFF | TRBV2 | NA
CASSWGLSSTDTQYF | TRBV5-4 | NA
CAISEHTNTEAFF | TRBV10-3 | NA
CASSSTAGRQGLTDTQYF | TRBV7-9 | NA
CASSRSGGSYEQYF | TRBV18 | NA
CASSQHLRGNQPQHF | TRBV4-3 | NA
CASSPDQGASNYGYTF | TRBV18 | TRBD1
CATDRGGYGYTF | TRBV12-3/TRBV12-4 | NA
CASSEGQGVQPQHF | TRBV28 | TRBD1
CATSRLQDYEQYF | TRBV15 | NA
CASSQGERRGGYTF | TRBV5-6 | TRBD1
CASSQARHSGANVLTF | TRBV3-1/TRBV3-2 | NA
CASSLGRVSNQPQHF | TRBV7-8 | NA
CASSLGGLLYGYTF | TRBV5-1 | NA
CASSEGQGEIYEQYF | TRBV2 | TRBD1
CASSLDQGIQTQYF | TRBV5-4 | NA
CASRQGFGETQYF | TRBV19 | TRBD1
CASRDHRDSNNNEQFF | TRBV25-1 | NA
CASSREKTTGAMFQPQHF | TRBV19 | TRBD1
CASSVGSGTGETQYF | TRBV9 | TRBD2
CASSQEGLAVNEQFF | TRBV4-1 | TRBD2
CASSPGGKKTQYF | TRBV6-5 | TRBD1
CASSPRQVSGNQPQHF | TRBV19 | NA
CASSPTSGRGDTQYF | TRBV11-2 | TRBD2
CATSRGLSDQPQHF | TRBV15 | NA
CASSYQDRGGTEAFF | TRBV5-5 | TRBD1
CATSRLQGQRPQHF | TRBV15 | TRBD1
CASAASGSSNEQFF | TRBV6-5 | TRBD2